These 22 T cell receptor beta chains were all obtained from the same sample, sequenced in a study of blood T cell repertoires in COVID-19. Sequenced by immunoSEQ multiplex PCR; TCRdb stores in-frame clones only, minus some. This table holds some 350,000 clones, about 90% found once. Sequencing was performed on PBMCs or T cells enriched from blood (not recorded which). The receptor source for this set is a woman in her 30s who had recovered from COVID-19.

This clone was seen a few times. A junction boundary mismatches the germline segment, possibly from a read error. J is TRBJ1-3 and V is TRBV2, with D perhaps matching TRBD1 (6 bases). Per germline, CDR1 SNHLY and CDR2 FYNNEI. This CDR3 has 14 residues. CDR3 sequence (DNA): TGTGCCAGGAGTGCAGGGGACTCTGGAAACACCATATATTTT. Its translation is CARSAGDSGNTIYF.

The rearrangement uses TRBV28 and TRBJ1-4, with D hard to call. Germline V gene sequence: CDR1 MDHEN, CDR2 SYDVKM. The CDR3 extends over 14 amino acids. Trimming took 2 bases from V and 4 from J, leaving 8 bases between them. CDR3 amino acids: CASSLGQFNEKLFF. The CDR3 DNA is TGTGCCAGCAGTTTAGGGCAGTTTAATGAAAAACTGTTTTTT.

The gene calls are TRBV9 and TRBJ2-3; tentative D call: TRBD1 (5 bases). Germline CDR1 reads SGDLS; CDR2 reads YYNGEE. CDR3 size: 14 residues. V was cut by 2 bases and J by 2 bases, with 9 bases left in between. This chain's CDR3 is CASSVQGVTDTQYF. The CDR3 DNA reads TGTGCCAGCAGCGTTCAAGGGGTCACAGATACGCAGTATTTT.

The rearrangement uses TRBV9 and TRBJ2-3; D not certain. The V end was cut by 0 bases, the J end by 0 bases, with 5 bases between. The germline gives CDR1 SGDLS, CDR2 YYNGEE. There are 14 residues in the CDR3. The CDR3: CASSVAGSTDTQYF. CDR3 coding DNA: TGTGCCAGCAGCGTAGCGGGTAGCACAGATACGCAGTATTTT.

V and J are TRBV28 and TRBJ2-7; a possible D gene is TRBD1 (5 bases). The V end lost 2 bases, the J end lost 6 bases, and 11 bases lay between the germline ends. The CDR3 is 13 amino acids. Germline V lookup: CDR1 MDHEN, CDR2 SYDVKM. Here the CDR3 DNA reads TGTGCCAGCAGTTTACCAGGGCCCAGCGAGCAGTACTTC. Amino acids: CASSLPGPSEQYF. Variable domain in full (rest from reference TRBV28 and TRBJ2-7): DVKVTQSSRYLVKRTGEKVFLECVQDMDHENMFWYRQDPGLGLRLIYFSYDVKMKEKGDIPEGYSVSREKKERFSLILESASTNQTSMYLCASSLPGPSEQYFGPGTRLTVT.

CDR3 sequence (DNA): TGTGCCAGCAGGCAGACAGGGACCGGCGACGAGCAGTACTTC. Translation: CASRQTGTGDEQYF. The rearrangement joins TRBV28 to TRBJ2-7; 7 bases map to TRBD1. Germline CDR1 and CDR2: MDHEN and SYDVKM. V lost 6 bases to trimming and J lost 5 bases; unmatched junction nucleotides: 10. The CDR3 is 14 residues long.

This chain connects TRBV5-1 to TRBJ2-7; D remains ambiguous. This CDR3 has 14 amino acids. Germline CDR1 is SGHRS and CDR2 is YFSETQ. V was shortened by 3 bases and J by 0 bases, with 10 bases between the two germline ends. CDR3 DNA: TGCGCCAGCAGCTCATCAGACTCCTCCTACGAGCAGTACTTC. Translated, it gives CASSSSDSSYEQYF.

This chain connects TRBV19 to TRBJ1-1, with D maybe TRBD1 (6 bases). This CDR3 region has 15 residues. Germline CDR1 is LNHDA and CDR2 is SQIVND (reference sequence). The ends were cut back, 3 bases at V and 0 bases at J, with 11 bases in the middle. The CDR3 coding sequence is TGTGCCAGTAGTATCAACAGGGAGCTGAACACTGAAGCTTTCTTT. Encoded protein: CASSINRELNTEAFF.

This clone was counted a single time. The genes are TRBV25-1 and TRBJ2-3; 7 bases are shared with TRBD2. V trimming: 1 base; J trimming: 4 bases; junction bases outside the gene matches: 8. This CDR3 is built from 16 residues. Germline loops: CDR1 MGHDK, CDR2 SYGVNS. CDR3 loop: CASSEWTGGMADTQYF. Here the CDR3 DNA reads TGTGCCAGCAGTGAATGGACGGGAGGTATGGCAGATACGCAGTATTTT.

The chain recombines TRBV19 with TRBJ1-2, with D uncertain. Trimming pared 6 bases from V and 4 bases from J, leaving 9 bases between. Germline V gene data show CDR1 as LNHDA and CDR2 as SQIVND (reference sequence). The CDR3 contains 12 residues. The CDR3 sequence: CASSRPSYGYTF. The CDR3 DNA is TGTGCCAGTAGCCGCCCGAGCTATGGCTACACCTTC.

The V and J genes are TRBV7-2 and TRBJ2-2, with TRBD2 matching 7 bases. Germline V CDR1 and CDR2: SGHTA, FQGNSA. J lost 4 bases, V lost 4 bases, and 9 bases had no gene match. The CDR3 has 16 residues. The CDR3 nucleotides read TGTGCCAGCAGCTCCTCAGGCGGGAGAATCACCGGGGAGCTGTTTTTT. Encoded protein: CASSSSGGRITGELFF.

This clone was seen only once. J is TRBJ2-7 and V is TRBV19, with 8 bases fitting TRBD1. CDR3 length equals 15 residues. Germline V lookup: CDR1 LNHDA, CDR2 SQIVND (reference sequence). V lost 1 base and J lost 5; bases outside the gene matches: 7. This CDR3 reads CASSIVRTGFHEQYF. The CDR3 DNA follows: TGTGCCAGTAGTATAGTTCGGACAGGGTTTCACGAGCAGTACTTC. Combining the CDR3 with reference TRBV19 and TRBJ2-7 gives the whole variable domain DGGITQSPKYLFRKEGQNVTLSCEQNLNHDAMYWYRQDPGQGLRLIYYSQIVNDFQKGDIAEGYSVSREKKESFPLTVTSAQKNPTAFYLCASSIVRTGFHEQYFGPGTRLTVT.

The gene calls are TRBV5-4 and TRBJ2-1; 9 bases fit TRBD1. This CDR3 contains 15 residues. CDR1 is SGHNT, CDR2 YYREEE, per germline (reference sequence). Unmatched junction bases numbered 5, after V lost 4 bases and J lost 3 bases. CDR3 amino acids: CASSDPGQGYNEQFF. In DNA form, the CDR3 reads TGTGCCAGCAGCGACCCGGGACAGGGCTACAATGAGCAGTTCTTC.

The chain couples TRBV19 to TRBJ1-2; 8 nucleotides align to TRBD1. Germline trimming cut 7 bases from V and 8 bases from J; bases unmatched to any gene: 15. Germline assignment: CDR1 LNHDA and CDR2 SQIVND (reference sequence). CDR3 length: 15 amino acids. CDR3 coding DNA: TGTGCCAGTACCTCCGTAGGGAGACAGGGGCGAGGCTACACCTTC. As protein: CASTSVGRQGRGYTF.

The chain is built from TRBV29-1 and TRBJ1-1; no firm D call. V lost 3 bases and J 5 bases, leaving 7 bases between the germline ends. CDR1 and CDR2 (germline): SQVTM, ANQGSEA. The CDR3 runs to 11 residues. CDR3 DNA sequence: TGCAGCGTTGAGGAGGGAACTGAAGCTTTCTTT. It yields the protein CSVEEGTEAFF.

The CDR3 bases are TGCGCCAGCAGCCCCATAGCGGGGGAGCTCTATGAGCAGTTCTTC. It is translated as CASSPIAGELYEQFF. The chain is built from TRBV5-1 and TRBJ2-1, with TRBD2 identical over 9 bases. Germline V gives CDR1 SGHRS, CDR2 YFSETQ. The CDR3 runs to 15 residues. The V and J ends lost 4 bases and 8 bases, in that order; junction bases with no gene match: 10.

This clone was counted a single time. The gene calls are TRBV7-9 and TRBJ2-1; 9 bases line up with TRBD2. The CDR3 has 17 amino acids. Germline lookup yields CDR1 SEHNR and CDR2 FQNEAQ (reference sequence). Trimming cost V 4 bases and J 7 bases; bases outside gene matches: 14. The CDR3 DNA is TGTGCCAGCAGCTCACCCTTTGCGGGAGGGCCTGGGAATGAGCAGTTCTTC. Protein product: CASSSPFAGGPGNEQFF.

The CDR3 DNA follows: TGTGCCAGTAGTATCATGGCCCTTTCTGGAAACACCATATATTTT. The encoded protein is CASSIMALSGNTIYF. This rearrangement joins TRBV19 to TRBJ1-3; D is unclear. This CDR3 comprises 15 residues. Trimming left V 3 bases short and J 1 base short, with 10 bases between. Germline loops: CDR1 LNHDA, CDR2 SQIVND (reference sequence).

This chain connects TRBV5-1 to TRBJ2-3; D perhaps matches TRBD2 (6 bases). CDR3 length equals 16 residues. Germline V gene lookup returns CDR1 SGHRS and CDR2 YFSETQ. V was pared by 1 base and J by 2 bases, with 14 bases between. This chain's CDR3 is CASSLNGEAYTDTQYF. The CDR3 DNA follows: TGCGCCAGCAGCTTGAATGGGGAGGCCTACACAGATACGCAGTATTTT. Full variable domain (rest looked up from reference TRBV5-1 and TRBJ2-3): KAGVTQTPRYLIKTRGQQVTLSCSPISGHRSVSWYQQTPGQGLQFLFEYFSETQRNKGNFPGRFSGRQFSNSRSEMNVSTLELGDSALYLCASSLNGEAYTDTQYFGPGTRLTVL.

V is TRBV3-1 (or the pseudogene TRBV3-2) and J is TRBJ2-7, with 8 bases matching TRBD1. The V gene end was trimmed by 2 bases and the J gene end by 6 bases; junction bases not matched to a gene: 12. Per germline, CDR1 LGHDT and CDR2 YNNKEL (reference sequence). This CDR3 spans 16 amino acids. The CDR3 DNA sequence: TGTGCCAGCAGCCAAAAAAGAGGGACAGGAAGGGGCGAGCAGTACTTC. This translates into CASSQKRGTGRGEQYF.

V is TRBV3-1 (or the pseudogene TRBV3-2) and J is TRBJ1-2; D perhaps matches TRBD1 (6 bases). Per the germline V gene, CDR1 is LGHDT and CDR2 is YNNKEL (reference sequence). The CDR3 is 13 residues long. Deletions cut 1 base from V and 7 bases from J, with 10 bases between. The CDR3, as DNA: TGTGCCAGCAGCCAAGGACAGGCTCGTGGCTACACCTTC. Its protein product is CASSQGQARGYTF.

The chain recombines TRBV18 with TRBJ1-2, with D tentatively TRBD1 (5 bases). Trimming stripped 3 bases from V and 2 bases from J, with 13 bases between. This CDR3 region has 15 residues. The germline CDR1 and CDR2 sequences are KGHSH and LQKENI. The CDR3 reads CASSPGGTENYGYTF. CDR3 in DNA: TGTGCCAGCTCACCCGGAGGGACTGAGAACTATGGCTACACCTTC.